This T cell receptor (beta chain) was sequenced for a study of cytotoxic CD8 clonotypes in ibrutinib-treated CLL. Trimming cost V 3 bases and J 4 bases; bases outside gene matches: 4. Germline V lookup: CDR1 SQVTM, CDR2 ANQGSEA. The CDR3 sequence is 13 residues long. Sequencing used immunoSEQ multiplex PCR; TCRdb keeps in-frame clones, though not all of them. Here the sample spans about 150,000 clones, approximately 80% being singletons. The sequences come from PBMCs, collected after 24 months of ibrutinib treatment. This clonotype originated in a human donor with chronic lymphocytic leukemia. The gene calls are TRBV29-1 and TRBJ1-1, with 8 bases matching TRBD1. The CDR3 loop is CSVDRTGSTEAFF. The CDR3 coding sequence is TGCAGCGTTGACAGGACAGGGTCCACTGAAGCTTTCTTT.